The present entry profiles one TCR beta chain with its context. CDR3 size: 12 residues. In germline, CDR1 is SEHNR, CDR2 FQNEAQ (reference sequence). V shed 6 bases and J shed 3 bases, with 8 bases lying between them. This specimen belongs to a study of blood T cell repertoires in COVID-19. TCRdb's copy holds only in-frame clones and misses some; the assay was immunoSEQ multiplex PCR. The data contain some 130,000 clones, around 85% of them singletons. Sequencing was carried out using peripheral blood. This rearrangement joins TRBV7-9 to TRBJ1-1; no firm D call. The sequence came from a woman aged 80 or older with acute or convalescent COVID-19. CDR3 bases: TGTGCCAGCAGATTGGAGGACACTGAAGCTTTCTTT. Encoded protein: CASRLEDTEAFF. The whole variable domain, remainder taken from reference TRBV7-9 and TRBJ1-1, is DTGVSQNPRHKITKRGQNVTFRCDPISEHNRLYWYRQTLGQGPEFLTYFQNEAQLEKSRLLSDRFSAERPKGSFSTLEIQRTEQGDSAMYLCASRLEDTEAFFGQGTRLTVV.